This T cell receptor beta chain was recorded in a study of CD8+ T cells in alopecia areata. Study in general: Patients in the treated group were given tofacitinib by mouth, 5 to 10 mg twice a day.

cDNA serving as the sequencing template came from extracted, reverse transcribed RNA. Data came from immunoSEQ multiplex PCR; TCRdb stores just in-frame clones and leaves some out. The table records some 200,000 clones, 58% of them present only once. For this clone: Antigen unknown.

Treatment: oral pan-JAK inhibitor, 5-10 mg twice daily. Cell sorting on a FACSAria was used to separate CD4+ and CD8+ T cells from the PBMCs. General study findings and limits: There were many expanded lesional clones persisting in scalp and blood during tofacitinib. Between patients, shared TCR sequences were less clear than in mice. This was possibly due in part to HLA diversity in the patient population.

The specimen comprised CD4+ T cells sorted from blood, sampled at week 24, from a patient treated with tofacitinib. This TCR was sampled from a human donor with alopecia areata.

For the CDR3, the DNA is TGTGCCAGCAGCTCCTTCTTAGGCGGGGAGCGAAAAGAGACCCAGTACTTC. Translation gives CASSSFLGGERKETQYF. This chain links TRBV11-2 with TRBJ2-5, with D possibly being TRBD2 (6 bases). The CDR3 runs 17 residues. Germline V gene sequence: CDR1 SGHAT, CDR2 FQNNGV. V was pared by 4 bases and J by 3 bases, with 21 bases between.